The next 4 T cell receptor beta chains were all read from a single sample in a study of blood T cell repertoires in COVID-19. Clones were sequenced by immunoSEQ multiplex PCR, and TCRdb holds only the in-frame ones, with some missing. The sample records about 150,000 clones, more than 65% being singletons. Sequencing was carried out using peripheral blood. The receptors were gathered from a woman aged 45-59 years with acute or convalescent COVID-19.

This clone was counted a single time. Here the CDR3 reads CASSQVAQGAVVEKLFF. The CDR3 DNA reads TGCGCCAGCAGCCAAGTAGCTCAGGGGGCGGTGGTCGAAAAACTGTTTTTT. The J gene is TRBJ1-4, the V gene TRBV4-1; TRBD1 agrees at 8 bases. J gave up 8 bases and V 1 base, and 12 bases lay outside the gene matches. The CDR3 sequence is 17 residues long. Germline CDR1 and CDR2: MGHRA and YSYEKL.

The chain has TRBV30 and TRBJ2-3; 9 positions match TRBD1. The trim removed 5 bases at V and 4 bases at J, leaving 4 bases unmatched. This CDR3 comprises 13 residues. Germline V gene sequence: CDR1 GTSNPN, CDR2 SVGIG (reference sequence). CDR3 region: CAWETGGADTQYF. The CDR3 DNA sequence: TGTGCCTGGGAAACAGGGGGCGCAGATACGCAGTATTTT.

The V call is TRBV4-2, the J call TRBJ2-2; a possible D gene is TRBD2 (6 bases). The CDR3 is 18 amino acids. V lost 1 base, J lost 4 bases, and 19 bases lay in between. Germline V CDR1 and CDR2: LGHNA, YNFKEQ. CDR3: CASSQGSGGVGSTGELFF. The CDR3 DNA reads TGTGCCAGCAGCCAAGGTTCAGGCGGGGTCGGTAGCACCGGGGAGCTGTTTTTT.

This sequence joins TRBV25-1 and TRBJ2-7; no definite D call. This CDR3 comprises 14 residues. V lost 4 bases and J lost 1, with 11 bases in between. Germline V CDR1 and CDR2: MGHDK, SYGVNS. The CDR3 bases are TGTGCCAGCAGTGCCAGACTGAATTCCTACGAGCAGTACTTC. Translated: CASSARLNSYEQYF.